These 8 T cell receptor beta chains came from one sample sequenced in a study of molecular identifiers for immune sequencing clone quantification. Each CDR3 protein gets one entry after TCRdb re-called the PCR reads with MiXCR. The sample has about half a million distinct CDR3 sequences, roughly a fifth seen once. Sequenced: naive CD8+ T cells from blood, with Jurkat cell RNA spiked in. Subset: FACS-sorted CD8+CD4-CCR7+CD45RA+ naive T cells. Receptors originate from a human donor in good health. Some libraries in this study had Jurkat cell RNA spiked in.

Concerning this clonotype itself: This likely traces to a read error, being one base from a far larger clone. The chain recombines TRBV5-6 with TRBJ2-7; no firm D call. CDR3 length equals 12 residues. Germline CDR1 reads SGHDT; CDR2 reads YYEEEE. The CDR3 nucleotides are TGTGCCAGCAGCTTGGGTTCGGGTGAGCGGTACTTC. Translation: CASSLGSGERYF.

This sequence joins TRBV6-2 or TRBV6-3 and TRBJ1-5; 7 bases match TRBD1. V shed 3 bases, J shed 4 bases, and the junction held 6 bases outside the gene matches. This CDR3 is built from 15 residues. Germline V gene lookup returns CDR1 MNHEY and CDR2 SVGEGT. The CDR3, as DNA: TGTGCCAGCAGTTATCCAGGGGGACAGAATCAGCCCCAGCATTTT. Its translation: CASSYPGGQNQPQHF.

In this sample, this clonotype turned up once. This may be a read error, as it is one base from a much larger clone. The DNA of the CDR3 is TGCAGCATGCTACTAGGGACAGATACGCAGTATTTT. This sequence encodes CSMLLGTDTQYF. The rearrangement joins TRBV29-1 to TRBJ2-3, with a possible D match to TRBD2 (5 bases). Germline values: CDR1 SQVTM, CDR2 ANQGSEA. V dropped 8 bases and J dropped 3 bases, with 12 bases sitting between them. This CDR3 comprises 12 residues.

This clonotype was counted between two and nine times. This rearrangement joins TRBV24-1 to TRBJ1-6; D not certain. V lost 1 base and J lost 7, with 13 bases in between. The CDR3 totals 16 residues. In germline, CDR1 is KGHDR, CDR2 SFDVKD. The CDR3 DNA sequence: TGTGCCACCAGTGATTTTCCTCAGCGCGGGAATTCACCCCTCCACTTT. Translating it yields CATSDFPQRGNSPLHF.

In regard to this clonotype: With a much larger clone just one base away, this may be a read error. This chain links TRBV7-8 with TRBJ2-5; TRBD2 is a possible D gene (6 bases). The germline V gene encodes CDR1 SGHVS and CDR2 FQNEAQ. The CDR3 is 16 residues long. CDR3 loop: CAGSLTAGSSQETQYF. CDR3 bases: TGTGCCGGCAGCTTAACAGCGGGCTCCTCCCAAGAGACCCAGTACTTC.

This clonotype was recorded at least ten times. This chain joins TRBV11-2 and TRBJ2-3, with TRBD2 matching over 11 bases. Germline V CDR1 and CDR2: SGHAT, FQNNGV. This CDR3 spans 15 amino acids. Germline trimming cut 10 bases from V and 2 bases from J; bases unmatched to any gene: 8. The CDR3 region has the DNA TGTGCCACCAGACTAGCGGGACGCATCACAGATACGCAGTATTTT. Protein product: CATRLAGRITDTQYF.

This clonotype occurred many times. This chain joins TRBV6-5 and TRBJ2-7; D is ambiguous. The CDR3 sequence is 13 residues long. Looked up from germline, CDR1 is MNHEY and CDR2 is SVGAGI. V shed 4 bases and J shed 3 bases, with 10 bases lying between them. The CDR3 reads CASSSWRYYEQYF. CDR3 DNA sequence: TGTGCCAGCAGTTCTTGGAGATACTACGAGCAGTACTTC.

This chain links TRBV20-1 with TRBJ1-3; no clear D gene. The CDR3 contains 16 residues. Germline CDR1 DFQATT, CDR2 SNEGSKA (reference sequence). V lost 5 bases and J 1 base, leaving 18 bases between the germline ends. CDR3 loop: CSAPGQSLLSGNTIYF. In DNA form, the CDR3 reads TGCAGTGCTCCGGGTCAGAGCCTTTTATCTGGAAACACCATATATTTT.